The rows below give T cell receptor beta chains drawn from one sample of a study of preoperative IRX-2 immunotherapy in early breast cancer. The repertoire was sequenced with immunoSEQ multiplex PCR; TCRdb's copy has only in-frame clones and lacks some. The sample shows tens of thousands of clones, 75% of them seen only once. Sequencing was performed on lymph node tissue, taken after IRX-2 immunotherapy. These receptors were obtained from a human donor with breast cancer. CDR3s include the opening cysteine and the closing phenylalanine or tryptophan. Fields, in order: clone size, J gene, V gene, D gene, CDR3 protein, CDR3 DNA. The D gene is left open where the match is weak. Clone sizes are given selectively: once, few, many, or a class where the clone is expanded.

>NA|TRBJ1-3|TRBV12-5|NA
CASKWEHSSGNTIYF
TGTGCCAGCAAATGGGAACATTCCTCTGGAAACACCATATATTTT
>NA|TRBJ2-4|TRBV6-8|TRBD1
CASRSEFTDREFNIQYF
TGTGCCAGCAGATCCGAATTTACGGACAGGGAGTTCAACATTCAGTACTTC
>NA|TRBJ2-2|TRBV6-8|NA
CASYQGNTGELFF
TGTGCCAGCTACCAGGGGAACACCGGGGAGCTGTTTTTT
>NA|TRBJ2-3|TRBV11-3|NA
CASSPLAASTDTQYF
TGTGCCAGCAGCCCTCTAGCAGCCAGCACAGATACGCAGTATTTT
>medium-sized|TRBJ2-7|TRBV11-3|TRBD1
CASLLLPGQYHEQYF
TGTGCCAGCTTGCTTTTGCCGGGACAGTATCACGAGCAGTACTTC
>NA|TRBJ2-5|TRBV6-8|TRBD2
CAISSGDQETQYF
TGTGCCATCAGTAGCGGGGACCAAGAGACCCAGTACTTC
>NA|TRBJ2-7|TRBV11-3|TRBD2
CASSRLAGGPYEQYF
TGTGCCAGCAGTCGACTAGCGGGAGGGCCCTACGAGCAGTACTTC
>NA|TRBJ2-7|TRBV6-8|NA
CASSYSMLADEDSYEQYF
TGTGCCAGCAGTTACTCGATGTTGGCGGACGAAGACTCCTACGAGCAGTACTTC
>NA|TRBJ2-7|TRBV28|TRBD1
CASTFRQGAPYEQYF
TGTGCCAGCACTTTCAGACAGGGTGCACCCTACGAGCAGTACTTC
>NA|TRBJ1-3|TRBV19|NA
CASGDGFLSGNTIYF
TGTGCCAGTGGGGACGGGTTCCTCTCTGGAAACACCATATATTTT
>NA|TRBJ2-6|TRBV7-1|NA
CASIVAGANVLTF
TGTGCCAGCATCGTTGCTGGGGCCAACGTCCTGACTTTC
>NA|TRBJ2-7|TRBV28|NA
CASSATITFHEQYF
TGTGCCAGCAGTGCCACCATTACGTTCCACGAGCAGTACTTC
>NA|TRBJ2-7|TRBV6-8|NA
CASSYAGTGVREQYF
TGTGCCAGCAGTTACGCCGGGACCGGCGTTCGCGAGCAGTACTTC
>NA|TRBJ2-1|TRBV5-1|TRBD2
CASSPGTSGSNEQFF
TGCGCCAGCAGCCCCGGGACTAGCGGGAGCAATGAGCAGTTCTTC
>NA|TRBJ1-5|TRBV14|NA
CASSQGVHQPQHF
TGTGCCAGCAGCCAAGGCGTCCATCAACCCCAGCATTTT
>medium-sized|TRBJ2-7|TRBV11-3|NA
CASSPRRDRPYEQYF
TGTGCCAGCAGCCCCAGGAGGGACCGGCCCTACGAGCAGTACTTC
>NA|TRBJ2-4|TRBV11-3|NA
CASSASPTKNIQYF
TGTGCCAGCAGCGCCTCTCCAACCAAAAACATTCAGTACTTC
>NA|TRBJ2-1|TRBV28|NA
CASTSQAAGGIEQFF
TGTGCCAGCACCTCCCAGGCGGCAGGGGGGATTGAGCAGTTCTTC
>NA|TRBJ2-1|TRBV19|NA
CASSISVLEQFF
TGTGCCAGTAGTATTTCGGTGCTTGAGCAGTTCTTC
>NA|TRBJ2-5|TRBV6-7|NA
CASSYVETQYF
TGTGCCAGCAGTTATGTAGAGACCCAGTACTTC
>once|TRBJ2-7|TRBV7-7|NA
CASSFNLGPATLAF
TGTGCCAGCAGCTTCAACCTTGGGCCTGCCACTTTAGCTTTC
>NA|TRBJ2-3|TRBV19|TRBD2
CASSTGLVSTDTQYF
TGTGCCAGTAGTACAGGACTAGTTTCCACAGATACGCAGTATTTT
>NA|TRBJ1-3|TRBV30|NA
CAWSVRASATNTIYF
TGTGCCTGGAGTGTACGGGCATCCGCTACGAACACCATATATTTT
>NA|TRBJ2-1|TRBV5-1|TRBD1
CASSLGNRGDEQFF
TGCGCCAGCAGCTTGGGGAACAGGGGAGATGAGCAGTTCTTC
>NA|TRBJ2-7|TRBV2|NA
CASSDGGGQSYEQYF
TGTGCCAGCAGTGATGGTGGGGGTCAGTCCTACGAGCAGTACTTC
>medium-sized|TRBJ2-7|TRBV11-3|NA
CASSRAEEFYEQYF
TGTGCCAGCAGCCGCGCGGAGGAATTCTACGAGCAGTACTTC
>NA|TRBJ2-2|TRBV11-3|TRBD2
CASSTSGSMNTGELFF
TGTGCCAGCAGCACTAGCGGGAGTATGAACACCGGGGAGCTGTTTTTT
>NA|TRBJ2-1|TRBV15|NA
CATSSPEVSYNEQFF
TGTGCCACCAGCTCCCCCGAGGTCTCCTACAATGAGCAGTTCTTC
>NA|TRBJ2-7|TRBV11-3|NA
CASSLDRGSIYEQYF
TGTGCCAGCAGCTTAGATCGGGGCTCCATCTACGAGCAGTACTTC
>NA|TRBJ1-2|TRBV6-8|TRBD1
CASRGTGGKRDGYTF
TGTGCCAGCAGGGGGACAGGGGGCAAGAGGGATGGCTACACCTTC
>once|TRBJ2-1|TRBV6-8|TRBD2
CASSPGLAGSSYNEQFF
TGTGCCAGCAGCCCCGGACTAGCGGGATCCTCCTACAATGAGCAGTTCTTC
>NA|TRBJ2-1|TRBV5-1|TRBD2
CASSLVAGGNEQFF
TGCGCCAGCAGCTTGGTGGCGGGAGGGAATGAGCAGTTCTTC
>NA|TRBJ2-1|TRBV19|TRBD2
CASGGGGSSYNEQFF
TGTGCCAGCGGGGGGGGAGGCAGCTCCTACAATGAGCAGTTCTTC
>NA|TRBJ2-3|TRBV28|NA
CASSLRADTQYF
TGTGCCAGCAGTTTAAGGGCAGATACGCAGTATTTT
>few|TRBJ2-1|TRBV6-8|TRBD2
CASGLVAVNEQFF
TGTGCCTCCGGACTAGTAGCCGTCAATGAGCAGTTCTTC
>NA|TRBJ2-7|TRBV11-3|TRBD1
CASSLLQGAGYEQYF
TGTGCCAGCAGCTTGCTACAGGGGGCAGGGTACGAGCAGTACTTC
>few|TRBJ2-1|TRBV28|TRBD2
CASIRTSGGLDEQFF
TGTGCCAGCATCCGGACTAGCGGGGGGTTGGATGAGCAGTTCTTC
>NA|TRBJ2-7|TRBV11-3|NA
CASDRGAGSYEQYF
TGTGCCAGCGATAGGGGGGCAGGGAGCTACGAGCAGTACTTC
>NA|TRBJ2-1|TRBV11-3|NA
CASSHRDGKSIEQFF
TGTGCCAGCAGCCACCGGGACGGTAAATCTATCGAGCAGTTCTTC
>few|TRBJ2-5|TRBV10-2|TRBD1
CASSEWEWPPLTGQETQYF
TGCGCCAGCAGTGAGTGGGAATGGCCCCCATTGACAGGGCAGGAGACCCAGTACTTC
>NA|TRBJ2-7|TRBV28|NA
CASSSPPTPYEQYF
TGTGCCAGCAGTTCTCCACCGACCCCGTACGAGCAGTACTTC
>few|TRBJ1-5|TRBV11-3|NA
CASSLDGRLDQPQHF
TGTGCCAGCAGCTTGGATGGGAGGCTAGATCAGCCCCAGCATTTT
>NA|TRBJ2-1|TRBV7-1|NA
CASSLVRGGDNEQFF
TGTGCCAGCAGCTTAGTACGGGGCGGTGACAATGAGCAGTTCTTC
>NA|TRBJ2-3|TRBV11-1|NA
CASSFLGGAGTDTQYF
TGTGCCAGCAGCTTCCTTGGTGGGGCTGGCACAGATACGCAGTATTTT
>few|TRBJ1-2|TRBV14|TRBD1
CASSQDGTGVYGYTF
TGTGCCAGCAGCCAAGATGGTACAGGGGTCTATGGCTACACCTTC
>NA|TRBJ2-5|TRBV18|NA
CASSPSGNEETQYF
TGTGCCAGCTCACCGAGCGGAAACGAAGAGACCCAGTACTTC
>NA|TRBJ2-7|TRBV28|NA
CASRGQSYEQYF
TGTGCCAGCAGAGGGCAATCCTACGAGCAGTACTTC
>NA|TRBJ2-3|TRBV29-1|TRBD1
CSVDGQATDTQYF
TGCAGCGTTGACGGACAGGCCACAGATACGCAGTATTTT
>NA|TRBJ2-3|TRBV6-8|TRBD2
CASSLGTSGRVF
TGTGCCAGCAGTCTCGGGACTAGCGGCAGGGTTTTT
>NA|TRBJ2-2|TRBV11-3|TRBD2
CASSSPGLAGGKAGELFF
TGTGCCAGCAGCTCTCCCGGACTAGCGGGGGGAAAAGCCGGGGAGCTGTTTTTT
>NA|TRBJ1-1|TRBV1|NA
CASSYIPGTEAFF
TGCGCCAGCAGCTATATACCGGGGACTGAAGCTTTCTTT
>NA|TRBJ2-7|TRBV19|NA
CASSGYNSYEQYF
TGTGCCAGTAGTGGTTACAATTCCTACGAGCAGTACTTC
>once|TRBJ2-3|TRBV11-3|TRBD1
CASSLGTGIKSTDTQYF
TGTGCCAGCAGCTTAGGGACAGGGATAAAAAGCACAGATACGCAGTATTTT
>NA|TRBJ2-7|TRBV18|TRBD2
CASSPRLAGAEEQYF
TGTGCCAGCTCACCACGGCTAGCGGGAGCGGAAGAGCAGTACTTC
>NA|TRBJ1-4|TRBV19|NA
CASSKGATLNEKLFF
TGTGCCAGTAGTAAGGGAGCCACCCTTAATGAAAAACTGTTTTTT
>NA|TRBJ2-3|TRBV6-8|TRBD2
CAISPSGSGTDTQYF
TGTGCCATCAGCCCGAGCGGGAGCGGCACAGATACGCAGTATTTT
>few|TRBJ2-2|TRBV5-1|NA
CASSLVAGEGTGELFF
TGCGCCAGCAGCTTGGTGGCAGGGGAGGGCACCGGGGAGCTGTTTTTT
>NA|TRBJ2-2|TRBV5-1|NA
CASSLDRINTGELFF
TGCGCCAGCAGCTTGGACAGGATTAACACCGGGGAGCTGTTTTTT
>once|TRBJ2-5|TRBV11-3|NA
CASSLTGYQETQYF
TGTGCCAGCAGCTTAACAGGGTACCAAGAGACCCAGTACTTC